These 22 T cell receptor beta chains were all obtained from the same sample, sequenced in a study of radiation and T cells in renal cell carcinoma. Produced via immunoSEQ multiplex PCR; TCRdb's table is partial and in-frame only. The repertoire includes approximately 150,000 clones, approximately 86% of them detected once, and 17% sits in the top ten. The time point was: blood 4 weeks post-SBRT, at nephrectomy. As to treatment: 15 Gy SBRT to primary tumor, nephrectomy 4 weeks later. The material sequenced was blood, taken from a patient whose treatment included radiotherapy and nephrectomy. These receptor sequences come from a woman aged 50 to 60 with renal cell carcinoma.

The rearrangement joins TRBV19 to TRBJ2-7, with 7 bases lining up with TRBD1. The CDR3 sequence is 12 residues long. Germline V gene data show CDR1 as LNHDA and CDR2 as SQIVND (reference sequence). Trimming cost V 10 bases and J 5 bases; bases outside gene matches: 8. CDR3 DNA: TGTGCCAACCGGGACAGATCCCACGAGCAGTACTTC. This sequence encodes CANRDRSHEQYF.

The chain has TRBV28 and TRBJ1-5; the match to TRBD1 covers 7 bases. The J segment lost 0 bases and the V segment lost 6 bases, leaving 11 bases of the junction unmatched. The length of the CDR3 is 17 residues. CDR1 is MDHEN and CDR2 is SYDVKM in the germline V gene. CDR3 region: CASSPPRGQISNQPQHF. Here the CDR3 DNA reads TGTGCCAGCAGCCCTCCTAGGGGACAGATTAGCAATCAGCCCCAGCATTTT.

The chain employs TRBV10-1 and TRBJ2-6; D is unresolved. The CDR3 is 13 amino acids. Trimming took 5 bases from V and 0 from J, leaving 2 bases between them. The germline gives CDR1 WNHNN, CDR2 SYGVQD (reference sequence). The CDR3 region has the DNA TGCGCCAGCAGTTACTCTGGGGCCAACGTCCTGACTTTC. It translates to CASSYSGANVLTF.

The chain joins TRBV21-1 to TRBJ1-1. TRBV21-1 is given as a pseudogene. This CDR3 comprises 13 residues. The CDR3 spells CASSESRSTEAFF. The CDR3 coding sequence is TGTGCCAGCAGCGAATCGCGGAGCACTGAAGCTTTCTTT.

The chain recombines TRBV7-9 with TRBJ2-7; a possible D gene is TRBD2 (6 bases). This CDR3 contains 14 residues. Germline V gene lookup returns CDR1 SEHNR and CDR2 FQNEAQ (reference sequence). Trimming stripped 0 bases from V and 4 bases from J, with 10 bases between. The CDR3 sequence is CASSLAGGGYEQYF. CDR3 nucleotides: TGTGCCAGCAGCTTAGCGGGAGGTGGGTACGAGCAGTACTTC.

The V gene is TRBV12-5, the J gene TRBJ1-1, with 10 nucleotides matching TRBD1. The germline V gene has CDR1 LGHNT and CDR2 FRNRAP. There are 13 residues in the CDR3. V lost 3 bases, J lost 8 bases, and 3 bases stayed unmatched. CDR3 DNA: TGTGCTAGTGGTTTCCCGGACAGGGGGGAAGCTTTCTTT. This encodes CASGFPDRGEAFF. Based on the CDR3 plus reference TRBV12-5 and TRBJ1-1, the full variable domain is DARVTQTPRHKVTEMGQEVTMRCQPILGHNTVFWYRQTMMQGLELLAYFRNRAPLDDSGMPKDRFSAEMPDATLATLKIQPSEPRDSAVYFCASGFPDRGEAFFGQGTRLTVV.

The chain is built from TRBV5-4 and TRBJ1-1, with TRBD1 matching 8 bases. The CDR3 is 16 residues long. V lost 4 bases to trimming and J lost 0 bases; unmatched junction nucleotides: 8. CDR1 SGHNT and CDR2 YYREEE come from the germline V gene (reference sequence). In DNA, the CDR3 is TGTGCCAGCAGCCCGGACAGGGCCAATATGAACACTGAAGCTTTCTTT. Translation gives CASSPDRANMNTEAFF.

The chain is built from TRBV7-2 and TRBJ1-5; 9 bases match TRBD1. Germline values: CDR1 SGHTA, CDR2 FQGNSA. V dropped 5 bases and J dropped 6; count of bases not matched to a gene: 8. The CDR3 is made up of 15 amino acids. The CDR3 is CASSPHGQGTQPQHF. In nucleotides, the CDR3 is TGTGCCAGCAGCCCTCATGGACAGGGGACTCAGCCCCAGCATTTT.

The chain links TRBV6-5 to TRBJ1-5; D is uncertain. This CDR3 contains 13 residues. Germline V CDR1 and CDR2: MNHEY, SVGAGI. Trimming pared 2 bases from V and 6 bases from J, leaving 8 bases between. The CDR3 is CASSYVSGQPQHF. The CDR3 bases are TGTGCCAGCAGTTACGTAAGTGGTCAGCCCCAGCATTTT.

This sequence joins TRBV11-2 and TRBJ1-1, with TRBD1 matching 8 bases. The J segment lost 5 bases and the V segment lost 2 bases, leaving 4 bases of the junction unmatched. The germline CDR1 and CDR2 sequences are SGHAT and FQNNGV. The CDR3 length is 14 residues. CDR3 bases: TGTGCCAGCAGCTTACAGGGGGCAAGGACTGAAGCTTTCTTT. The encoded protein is CASSLQGARTEAFF.

CDR3 nucleotides: TGTGCCAGCAGCACCTGGGACAGGGGAGCTGAAGCTTTCTTT. Translation gives CASSTWDRGAEAFF. V is TRBV9 and J is TRBJ1-1; 10 nucleotides match TRBD1. The germline CDR1 and CDR2 sequences are SGDLS and YYNGEE. The CDR3 has 14 amino acids. V trimming: 4 bases; J trimming: 6 bases; junction bases outside the gene matches: 6.

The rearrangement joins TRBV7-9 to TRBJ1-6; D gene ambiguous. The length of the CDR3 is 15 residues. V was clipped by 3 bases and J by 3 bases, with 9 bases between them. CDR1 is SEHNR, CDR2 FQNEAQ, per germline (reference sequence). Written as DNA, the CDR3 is TGTGCCAGCAGCTTTCGGGCGGACTATAATTCACCCCTCCACTTT. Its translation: CASSFRADYNSPLHF.

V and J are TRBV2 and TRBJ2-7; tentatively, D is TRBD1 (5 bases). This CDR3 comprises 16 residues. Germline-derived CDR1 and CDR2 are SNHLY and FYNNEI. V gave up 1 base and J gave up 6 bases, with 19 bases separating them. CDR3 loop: CASSEDHRRQGSEQYF. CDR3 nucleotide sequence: TGTGCCAGCAGTGAAGACCACCGCCGTCAGGGAAGCGAGCAGTACTTC.

CDR3 DNA: TGCAGCGTTCTCCGTCTGGACCGGGACGCCGGAGGACTGTTTTTT. It encodes CSVLRLDRDAGGLFF. This chain connects TRBV29-1 to TRBJ1-4, with D possibly matching TRBD1 (5 bases). The CDR3 consists of 15 residues. Trimming left V 5 bases short and J 13 bases short, with 26 bases between. Germline V lookup: CDR1 SQVTM, CDR2 ANQGSEA.

CDR3 protein: CAWGIPGSSGNTIYF. For the CDR3, the DNA is TGTGCCTGGGGAATCCCGGGCAGCTCTGGAAACACCATATATTTT. The rearrangement links TRBV30 to TRBJ1-3; D is undetermined. From germline, CDR1 is GTSNPN and CDR2 SVGIG (reference sequence). CDR3 size: 15 residues. Trimming shortened V by 5 bases and J by 0 bases, and 14 bases separated the two germline ends.

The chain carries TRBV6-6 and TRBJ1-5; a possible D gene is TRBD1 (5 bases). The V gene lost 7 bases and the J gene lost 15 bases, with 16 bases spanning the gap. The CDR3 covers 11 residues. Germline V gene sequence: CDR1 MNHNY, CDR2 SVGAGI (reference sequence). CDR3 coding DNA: TGTGCCAGCACGACGGTGGGGGATTTGCATTTT. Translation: CASTTVGDLHF.

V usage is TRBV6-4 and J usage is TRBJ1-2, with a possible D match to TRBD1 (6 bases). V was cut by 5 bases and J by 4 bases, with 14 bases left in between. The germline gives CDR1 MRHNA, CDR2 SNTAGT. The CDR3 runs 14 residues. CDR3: CASSQQGQGYGYTF. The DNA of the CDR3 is TGTGCCAGCAGTCAACAGGGTCAGGGCTATGGCTACACCTTC.

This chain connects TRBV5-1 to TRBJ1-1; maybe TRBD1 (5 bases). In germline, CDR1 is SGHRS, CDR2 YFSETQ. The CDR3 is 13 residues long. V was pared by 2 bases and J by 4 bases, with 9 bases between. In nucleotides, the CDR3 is TGCGCCAGCAGCTTCTCAGGGCCCACTGAAGCTTTCTTT. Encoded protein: CASSFSGPTEAFF. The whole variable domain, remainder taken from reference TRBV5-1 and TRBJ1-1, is KAGVTQTPRYLIKTRGQQVTLSCSPISGHRSVSWYQQTPGQGLQFLFEYFSETQRNKGNFPGRFSGRQFSNSRSEMNVSTLELGDSALYLCASSFSGPTEAFFGQGTRLTVV.

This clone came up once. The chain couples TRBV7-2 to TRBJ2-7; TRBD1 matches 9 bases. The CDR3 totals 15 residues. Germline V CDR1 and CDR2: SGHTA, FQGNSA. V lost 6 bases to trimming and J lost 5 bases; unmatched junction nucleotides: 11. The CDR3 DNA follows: TGTGCCAGCAGGGGACCGGGGACAGGGCTAAACGAGCAGTACTTC. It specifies CASRGPGTGLNEQYF.

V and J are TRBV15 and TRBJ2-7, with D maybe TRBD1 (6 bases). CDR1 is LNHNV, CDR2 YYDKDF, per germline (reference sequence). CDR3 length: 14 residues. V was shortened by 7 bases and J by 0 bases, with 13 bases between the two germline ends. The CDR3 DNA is TGTGCCACCACCCGAGACAGGAACTCCTACGAGCAGTACTTC. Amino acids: CATTRDRNSYEQYF. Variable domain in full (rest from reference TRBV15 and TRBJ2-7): DAMVIQNPRYQVTQFGKPVTLSCSQTLNHNVMYWYQQKSSQAPKLLFHYYDKDFNNEADTPDNFQSRRPNTSFCFLDIRSPGLGDTAMYLCATTRDRNSYEQYFGPGTRLTVT.

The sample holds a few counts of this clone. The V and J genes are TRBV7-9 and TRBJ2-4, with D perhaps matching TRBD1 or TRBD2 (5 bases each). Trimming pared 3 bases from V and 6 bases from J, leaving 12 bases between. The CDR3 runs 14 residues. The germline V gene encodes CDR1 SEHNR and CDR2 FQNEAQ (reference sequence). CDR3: CASSFTWGPNIQYF. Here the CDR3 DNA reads TGTGCCAGCAGCTTCACCTGGGGACCAAACATTCAGTACTTC.

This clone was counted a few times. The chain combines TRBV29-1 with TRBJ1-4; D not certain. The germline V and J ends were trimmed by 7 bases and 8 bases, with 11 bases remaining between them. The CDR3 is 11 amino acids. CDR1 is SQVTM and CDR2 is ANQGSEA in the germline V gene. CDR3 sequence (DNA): TGCAGCGGAGCGTACGGGGAAAAACTGTTTTTT. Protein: CSGAYGEKLFF. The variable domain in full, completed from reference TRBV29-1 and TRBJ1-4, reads SAVISQKPSRDICQRGTSLTIQCQVDSQVTMMFWYRQQPGQSLTLIATANQGSEATYESGFVIDKFPISRPNLTFSTLTVSNMSPEDSSIYLCSGAYGEKLFFGSGTQLSVL.